One sample yielded the 16 T cell receptor beta chains listed below, sequenced in a study of cytomegalovirus exposure and HLA in healthy donors. The PCR made use of 60 Vbeta and 13 Jbeta primers. The method was immunoSEQ multiplex PCR; TCRdb's version includes in-frame clones alone and lacks a portion of them. This sample has 95,000 to 150,000 clones, with around 69% found just once. Material: PBMCs. The receptors stem from a woman aged 40 to 49 in good health and CMV-seropositive.

The chain is built from TRBV19 and TRBJ1-2; 9 bases line up with TRBD1. Trimming at V came to 4 bases and at J to 7 bases, leaving 7 bases not matched to a gene. There are 14 residues in the CDR3. CDR1 is LNHDA and CDR2 is SQIVND in the germline V gene (reference sequence). The CDR3 sequence is CASSKQGAPGGYTF. CDR3 bases: TGTGCCAGTAGTAAACAGGGGGCGCCGGGTGGCTACACCTTC.

J is TRBJ1-5 and V is TRBV19; 8 bases agree with TRBD1. CDR1 and CDR2 from the germline V gene are LNHDA and SQIVND (reference sequence). This CDR3 is built from 16 residues. V trimming: 7 bases; J trimming: 5 bases; junction bases outside the gene matches: 13. The CDR3 nucleotides read TGTGCCAGTAACCCCGTTGACAGGGGCACAGATCAGCCCCAGCATTTT. This translates into CASNPVDRGTDQPQHF.

This clone has more than one count but fewer than ten. The CDR3 is CASSFRNRDYGYTF. DNA of the CDR3: TGTGCCAGCAGCTTCCGGAACAGGGACTATGGCTACACCTTC. This chain uses TRBV5-6 with TRBJ1-2; weak D call: TRBD1 (6 bases). CDR3 length: 14 residues. V lost 2 bases and J lost 3, with 11 bases in between. From germline, CDR1 is SGHDT and CDR2 YYEEEE.

This rearrangement joins TRBV27 to TRBJ2-7, with a possible D match to TRBD1 (6 bases). CDR1 and CDR2 (germline): MNHEY, SMNVEV (reference sequence). The V end lost 3 bases, the J end lost 2 bases, and 11 bases lay between the germline ends. This CDR3 is 14 amino acids long. The CDR3 region has the DNA TGTGCCAGCAGTTTCAGGGGCGGCACCTACGAGCAGTACTTC. It specifies CASSFRGGTYEQYF.

This chain connects TRBV20-1 to TRBJ1-1; no clear D gene. V shed 5 bases and J shed 8 bases, with 12 bases lying between them. The germline gives CDR1 DFQATT, CDR2 SNEGSKA (reference sequence). The CDR3 loop spans 11 amino acids. CDR3 sequence reads: CSALGPGEAFF. The CDR3 DNA sequence: TGCAGTGCTCTCGGACCGGGGGAAGCTTTCTTT.

This clone was found a few times. The chain has TRBV15 and TRBJ1-6; a weak D match, TRBD1 (5 bases). The CDR3 loop spans 14 amino acids. The V gene's germline CDR1 is LNHNV and CDR2 YYDKDF (reference sequence). Between the trimmed V and J ends, which lost 0 bases and 7 bases, there was a span of 7 bases. The CDR3 sequence is CATSREGENSPLHF. The CDR3 coding sequence is TGTGCCACCAGCAGAGAAGGGGAAAATTCACCCCTCCACTTT.

The V gene is TRBV5-1, the J gene TRBJ2-6; unclear D gene. V shed 4 bases and J shed 0 bases, with 8 bases lying between them. The CDR3 covers 15 residues. The V gene's germline CDR1 is SGHRS and CDR2 YFSETQ. The CDR3 bases are TGCGCCAGCAGCCTAACCCTCTCTGGGGCCAACGTCCTGACTTTC. This translates into CASSLTLSGANVLTF.

CDR3 in amino acids: CASSSRQDAGELFF. The CDR3 region has the DNA TGTGCCAGCTCATCCCGACAGGACGCCGGGGAGCTGTTTTTT. The chain uses TRBV18 and TRBJ2-2, with a weak D call TRBD1 (6 bases). V was clipped by 5 bases and J by 6 bases, with 13 bases between them. In germline, CDR1 is KGHSH, CDR2 LQKENI. The CDR3 length is 14 residues.

The rearrangement links TRBV14 to TRBJ2-2, with D perhaps TRBD2 (5 bases). The CDR3 spans 15 residues. Trimming removed 5 bases from V and 6 bases from J, with 16 bases in between. Germline CDR1 is SGHDN and CDR2 is FVKESK. CDR3 nucleotide sequence: TGTGCCAGCAGCACGAAGGAGGAGGTAGCCGGGGAGCTGTTTTTT. As protein: CASSTKEEVAGELFF.

The V gene is TRBV7-3, the J gene TRBJ2-3; 12 bases map to TRBD2. V was clipped by 3 bases and J by 4 bases; unmatched bases: 2. Germline CDR1 is SGHTA and CDR2 is FQGTGA. The CDR3 has 15 residues. CDR3 residues: CASSLGLAGADTQYF. CDR3 nucleotide sequence: TGTGCCAGCAGCTTGGGACTAGCGGGCGCAGATACGCAGTATTTT.

The gene calls are TRBV19 and TRBJ1-5; the match to TRBD1 covers 7 bases. J was trimmed by 5 bases and V by 7 bases; bases with no gene match: 8. In germline, CDR1 is LNHDA, CDR2 SQIVND (reference sequence). This CDR3 is built from 14 residues. DNA of the CDR3: TGTGCCAGTAAAATGAGGGACAGTCATCAGCCCCAGCATTTT. Translated: CASKMRDSHQPQHF.

The chain combines TRBV7-8 with TRBJ1-2; 8 bases agree with TRBD1. The CDR3 covers 12 residues. J gave up 7 bases and V 5 bases, and 3 bases lay outside the gene matches. The germline gives CDR1 SGHVS, CDR2 FQNEAQ. The CDR3 nucleotides read TGTGCCAGCAGCCGGACAGGGAGTGGCTACACCTTC. It specifies CASSRTGSGYTF.

The CDR3 sequence is CASSQSSGTYGYTF. For the CDR3, the DNA is TGTGCCAGCAGCCAATCTAGCGGGACCTATGGCTACACCTTC. This chain connects TRBV5-7 to TRBJ1-2; maybe TRBD1 (5 bases). TRBV5-7 is labeled an ORF, and its function is uncertain. Trimming removed 4 bases from V and 4 bases from J, with 14 bases in between. CDR3 length: 14 residues.

Comments on this clone: In the same sample, other DNA sequences code for this CDR3. The CDR3 DNA reads as TGTGCCAGCAGCTTAGGGCTAGCGGGAGGTAGAGAGACCCAGTACTTC. It codes for CASSLGLAGGRETQYF. The V gene is TRBV7-2, the J gene TRBJ2-5; 11 bases are shared with TRBD2. CDR3 length: 16 residues. In germline, CDR1 is SGHTA, CDR2 FQGNSA. J lost 4 bases, V lost 1 base, and 5 bases had no gene match.

CDR3 in amino acids: CASSPGTGALFF. CDR3 sequence (DNA): TGTGCCAGCAGCCCTGGGACTGGGGCTCTGTTTTTT. The chain couples TRBV7-9 to TRBJ1-4; maybe TRBD1 (5 bases). V was shortened by 5 bases and J by 14 bases, with 15 bases between the two germline ends. CDR1 and CDR2 (germline): SEHNR, FQNEAQ (reference sequence). CDR3 size: 12 residues.

This sequence joins TRBV6-1 and TRBJ2-1; D is perhaps TRBD2 (5 bases). The CDR3 is 13 amino acids. V lost 1 base to trimming and J lost 12 bases, with 13 bases between them. CDR1 MNHNS and CDR2 SASEGT come from the germline V gene. CDR3: CASSEVFRGAQFF. In DNA form, the CDR3 reads TGTGCCAGCAGTGAAGTTTTTCGGGGTGCGCAGTTCTTC.